In this sample, the clone carrying this T cell receptor beta chain turned up once. Per the original data handling: Amplification of reference gene primers provided the estimated nucleated cell counts. Sequenced by immunoSEQ multiplex PCR; TCRdb stores in-frame clones only, minus some. V, J and clone size were drawn from that table, and D and trimming were deduced from the DNA. The sample shows about 110,000 clones, almost 80% of them seen only once. The V end was cut by 0 bases, the J end by 4 bases, with 9 bases between. The germline gives CDR1 SNHLY, CDR2 FYNNEI. The CDR3 extends over 14 amino acids. These data originate in a study of blood T cell repertoires in COVID-19.

The receptor was isolated from an elderly woman with active or convalescent COVID-19. The sample was peripheral blood. V and J are TRBV2 and TRBJ2-5; perhaps TRBD2 as D (5 bases). Here the CDR3 DNA reads TGTGCCAGCAGTGAAGCGTCGGGGAGAGAGACCCAGTACTTC. The encoded protein is CASSEASGRETQYF. Variable domain in full (rest from reference TRBV2 and TRBJ2-5): EPEVTQTPSHQVTQMGQEVILRCVPISNHLYFYWYRQILGQKVEFLVSFYNNEISEKSEIFDDQFSVERPDGSNFTLKIRSTKLEDSAMYFCASSEASGRETQYFGPGTRLLVL.